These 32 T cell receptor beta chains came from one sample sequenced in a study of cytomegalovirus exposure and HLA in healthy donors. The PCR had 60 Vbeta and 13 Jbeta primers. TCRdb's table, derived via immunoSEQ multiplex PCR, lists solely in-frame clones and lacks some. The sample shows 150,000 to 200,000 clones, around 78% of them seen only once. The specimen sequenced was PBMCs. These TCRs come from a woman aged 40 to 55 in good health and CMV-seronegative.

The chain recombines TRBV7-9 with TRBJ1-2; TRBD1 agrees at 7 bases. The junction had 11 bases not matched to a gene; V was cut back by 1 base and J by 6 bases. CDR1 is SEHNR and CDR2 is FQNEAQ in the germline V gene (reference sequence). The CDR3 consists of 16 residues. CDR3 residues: CASSLDPRGTDHGYTF. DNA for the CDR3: TGTGCCAGCAGCTTAGATCCTCGTGGGACAGACCATGGCTACACCTTC.

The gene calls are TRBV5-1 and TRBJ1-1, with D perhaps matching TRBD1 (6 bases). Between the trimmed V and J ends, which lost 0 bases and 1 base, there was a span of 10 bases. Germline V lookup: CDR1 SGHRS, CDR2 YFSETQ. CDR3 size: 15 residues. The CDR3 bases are TGCGCCAGCAGCTTGGTACAGGGTAAGAACACTGAAGCTTTCTTT. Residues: CASSLVQGKNTEAFF.

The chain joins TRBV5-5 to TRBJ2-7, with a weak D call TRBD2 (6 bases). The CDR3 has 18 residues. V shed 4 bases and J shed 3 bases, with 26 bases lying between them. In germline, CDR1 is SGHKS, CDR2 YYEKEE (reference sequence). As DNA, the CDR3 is TGTGCCAGCAGCATGAATGTCTACCCGGGGGATGGGCTCTACGAGCAGTACTTC. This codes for CASSMNVYPGDGLYEQYF.

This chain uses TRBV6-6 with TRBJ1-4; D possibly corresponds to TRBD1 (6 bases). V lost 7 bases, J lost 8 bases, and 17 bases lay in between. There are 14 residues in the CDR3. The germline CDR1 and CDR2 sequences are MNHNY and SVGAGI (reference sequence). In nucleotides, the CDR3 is TGTGCCAGCAATCCTCGAGGGGGAGGGGAAAAACTGTTTTTT. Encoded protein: CASNPRGGGEKLFF.

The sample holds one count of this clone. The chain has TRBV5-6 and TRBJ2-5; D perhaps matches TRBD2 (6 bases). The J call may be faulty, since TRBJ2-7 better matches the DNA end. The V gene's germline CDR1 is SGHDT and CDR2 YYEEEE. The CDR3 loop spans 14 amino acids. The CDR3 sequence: CASSWGGNSYEQYF. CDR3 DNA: TGTGCCAGCAGCTGGGGAGGTAACTCCTACGAGCAGTACTTC.

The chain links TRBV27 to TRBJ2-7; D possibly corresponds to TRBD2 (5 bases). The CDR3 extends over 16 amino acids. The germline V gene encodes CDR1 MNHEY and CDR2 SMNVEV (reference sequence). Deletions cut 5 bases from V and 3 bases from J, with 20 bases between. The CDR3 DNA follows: TGTGCCAGCAGTCCTTCCCTTACTGGGAGAGTCTACGAGCAGTACTTC. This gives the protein CASSPSLTGRVYEQYF.

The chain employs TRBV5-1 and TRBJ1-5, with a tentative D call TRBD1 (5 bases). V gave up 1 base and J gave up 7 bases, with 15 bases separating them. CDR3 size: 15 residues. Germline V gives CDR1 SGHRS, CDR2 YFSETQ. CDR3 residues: CASSLSSGAQQPQHF. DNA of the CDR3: TGCGCCAGCAGCTTGTCCTCTGGGGCGCAACAGCCCCAGCATTTT.

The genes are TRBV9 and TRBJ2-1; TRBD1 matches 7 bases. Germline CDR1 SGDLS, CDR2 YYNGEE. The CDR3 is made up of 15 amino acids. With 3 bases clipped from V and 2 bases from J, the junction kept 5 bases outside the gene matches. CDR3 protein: CASSAGQRPYNEQFF. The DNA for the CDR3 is TGTGCCAGCAGCGCGGGACAGAGGCCCTACAATGAGCAGTTCTTC.

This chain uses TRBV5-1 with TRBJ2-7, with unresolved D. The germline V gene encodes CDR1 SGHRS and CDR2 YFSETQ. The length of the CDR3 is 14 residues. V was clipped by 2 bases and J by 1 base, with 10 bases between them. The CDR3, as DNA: TGCGCCAGCAGCTTACAGCCCCAGTCCTACGAGCAGTACTTC. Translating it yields CASSLQPQSYEQYF.

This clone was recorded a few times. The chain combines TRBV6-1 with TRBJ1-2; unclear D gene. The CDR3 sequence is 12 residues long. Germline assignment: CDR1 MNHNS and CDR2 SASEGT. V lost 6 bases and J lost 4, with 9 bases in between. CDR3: CASSRISYGYTF. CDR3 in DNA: TGTGCCAGCAGCAGGATTAGCTATGGCTACACCTTC.

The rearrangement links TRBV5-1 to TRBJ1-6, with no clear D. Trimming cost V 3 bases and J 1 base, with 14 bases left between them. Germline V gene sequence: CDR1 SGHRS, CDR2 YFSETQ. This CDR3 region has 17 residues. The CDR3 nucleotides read TGCGCCAGCAGCTCCCTAGGTGGACTATCCTATAATTCACCCCTCCACTTT. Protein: CASSSLGGLSYNSPLHF.

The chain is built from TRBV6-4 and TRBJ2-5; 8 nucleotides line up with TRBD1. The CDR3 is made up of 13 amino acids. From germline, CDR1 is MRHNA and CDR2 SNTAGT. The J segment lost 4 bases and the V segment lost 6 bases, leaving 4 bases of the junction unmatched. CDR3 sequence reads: CASSRGQLETQYF. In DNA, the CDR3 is TGTGCCAGCAGCAGGGGGCAACTAGAGACCCAGTACTTC.

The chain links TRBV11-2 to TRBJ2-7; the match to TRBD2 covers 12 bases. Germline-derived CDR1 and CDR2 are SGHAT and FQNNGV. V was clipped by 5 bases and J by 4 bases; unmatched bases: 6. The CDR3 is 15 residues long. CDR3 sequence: CASSPWTSGVYEQYF. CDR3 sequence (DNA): TGTGCCAGCAGCCCGTGGACTAGCGGGGTTTACGAGCAGTACTTC.

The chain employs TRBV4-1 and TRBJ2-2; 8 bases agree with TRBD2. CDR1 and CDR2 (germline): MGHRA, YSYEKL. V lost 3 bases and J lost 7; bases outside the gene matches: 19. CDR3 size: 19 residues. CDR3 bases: TGCGCCAGCAGCCACGGAGGGCTAGCGGGTCCTTGGCGGGTCGGGGAGCTGTTTTTT. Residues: CASSHGGLAGPWRVGELFF.

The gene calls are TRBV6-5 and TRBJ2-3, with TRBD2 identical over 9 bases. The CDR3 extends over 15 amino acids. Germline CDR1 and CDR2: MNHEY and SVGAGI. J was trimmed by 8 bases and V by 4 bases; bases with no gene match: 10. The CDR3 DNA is TGTGCCAGCAGTTCCGAGCGGGGGGCTTTACGTACGCAGTATTTT. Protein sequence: CASSSERGALRTQYF.

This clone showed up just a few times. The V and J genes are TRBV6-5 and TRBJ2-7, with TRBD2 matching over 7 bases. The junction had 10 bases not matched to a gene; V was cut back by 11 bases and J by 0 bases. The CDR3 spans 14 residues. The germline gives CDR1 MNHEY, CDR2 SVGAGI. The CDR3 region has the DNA TGTGCCGGACCACGGGGGGAGAGCTCCTACGAGCAGTACTTC. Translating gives CAGPRGESSYEQYF.

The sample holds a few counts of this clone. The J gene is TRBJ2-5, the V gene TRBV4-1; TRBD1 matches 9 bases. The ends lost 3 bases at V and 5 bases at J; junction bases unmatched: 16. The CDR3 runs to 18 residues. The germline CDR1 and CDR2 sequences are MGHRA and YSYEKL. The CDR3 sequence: CASSQEPGTGLMGETQYF. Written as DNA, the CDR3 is TGCGCCAGCAGCCAGGAACCCGGGACAGGGTTAATGGGGGAGACCCAGTACTTC.

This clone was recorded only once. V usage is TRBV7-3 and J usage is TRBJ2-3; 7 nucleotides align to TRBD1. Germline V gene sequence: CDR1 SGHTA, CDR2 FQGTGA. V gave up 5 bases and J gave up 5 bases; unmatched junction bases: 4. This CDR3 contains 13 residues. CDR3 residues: CASSLNRGDTQYF. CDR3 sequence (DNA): TGTGCCAGCAGCCTAAACAGGGGAGATACGCAGTATTTT.

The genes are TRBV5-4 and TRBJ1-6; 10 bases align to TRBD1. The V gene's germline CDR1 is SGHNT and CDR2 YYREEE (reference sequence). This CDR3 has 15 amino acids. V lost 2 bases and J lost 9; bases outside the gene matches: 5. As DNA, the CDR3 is TGTGCCAGCAGCTTCATCCGGGACAGGGGTTCACCCCTCCACTTT. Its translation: CASSFIRDRGSPLHF.

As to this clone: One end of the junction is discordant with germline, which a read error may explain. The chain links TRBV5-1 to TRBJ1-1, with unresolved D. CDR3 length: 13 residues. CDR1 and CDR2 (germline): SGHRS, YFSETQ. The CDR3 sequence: CASSPRVDGEGQF. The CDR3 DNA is TGCGCCAGCAGCCCTCGGGTCGACGGTGAGGGCCAATTT.

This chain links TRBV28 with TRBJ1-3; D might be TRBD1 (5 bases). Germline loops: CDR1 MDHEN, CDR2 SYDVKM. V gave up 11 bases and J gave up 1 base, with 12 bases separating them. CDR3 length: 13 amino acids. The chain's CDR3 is CASSGGSGNTIYF. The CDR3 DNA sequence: TGTGCCTCCTCGGGGGGTTCTGGAAACACCATATATTTT.

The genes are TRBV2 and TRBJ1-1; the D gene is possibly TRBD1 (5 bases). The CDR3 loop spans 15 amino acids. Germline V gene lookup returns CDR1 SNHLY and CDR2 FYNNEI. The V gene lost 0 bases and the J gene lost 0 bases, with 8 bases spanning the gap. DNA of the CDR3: TGTGCCAGCAGTGAAGCGCGGGGCATGAACACTGAAGCTTTCTTT. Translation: CASSEARGMNTEAFF.

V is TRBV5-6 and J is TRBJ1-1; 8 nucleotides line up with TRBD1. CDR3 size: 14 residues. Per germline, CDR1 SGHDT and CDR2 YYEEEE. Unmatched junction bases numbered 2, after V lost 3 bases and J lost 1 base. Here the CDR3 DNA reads TGTGCCAGCAGCTGGGACAGGACGAACACTGAAGCTTTCTTT. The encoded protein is CASSWDRTNTEAFF.

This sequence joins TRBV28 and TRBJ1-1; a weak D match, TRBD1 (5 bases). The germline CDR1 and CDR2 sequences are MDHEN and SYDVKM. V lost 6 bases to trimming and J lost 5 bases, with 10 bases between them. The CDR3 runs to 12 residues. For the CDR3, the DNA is TGTGCCAGCAGGGTTAGGGGTACTGAAGCTTTCTTT. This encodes CASRVRGTEAFF.

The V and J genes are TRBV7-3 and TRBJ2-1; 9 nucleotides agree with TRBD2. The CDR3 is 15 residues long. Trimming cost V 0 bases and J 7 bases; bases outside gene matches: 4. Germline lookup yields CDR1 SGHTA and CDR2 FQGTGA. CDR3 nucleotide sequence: TGTGCCAGCAGCTTAACTAGCGGGGGATCTAATGAGCAGTTCTTC. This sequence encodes CASSLTSGGSNEQFF.

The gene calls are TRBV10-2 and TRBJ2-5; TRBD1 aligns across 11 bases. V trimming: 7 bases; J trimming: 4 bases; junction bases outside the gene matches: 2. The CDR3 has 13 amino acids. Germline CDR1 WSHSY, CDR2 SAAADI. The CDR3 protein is CASMGTGGETQYF. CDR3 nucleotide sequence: TGCGCCAGCATGGGGACAGGGGGAGAGACCCAGTACTTC.

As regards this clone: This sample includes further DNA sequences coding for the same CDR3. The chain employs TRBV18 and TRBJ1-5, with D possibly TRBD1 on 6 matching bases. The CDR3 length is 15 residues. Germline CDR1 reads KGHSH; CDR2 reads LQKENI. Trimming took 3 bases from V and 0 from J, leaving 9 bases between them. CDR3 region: CASSPGTHSNQPQHF. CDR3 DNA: TGTGCCAGCTCACCGGGGACACATAGCAATCAGCCCCAGCATTTT.

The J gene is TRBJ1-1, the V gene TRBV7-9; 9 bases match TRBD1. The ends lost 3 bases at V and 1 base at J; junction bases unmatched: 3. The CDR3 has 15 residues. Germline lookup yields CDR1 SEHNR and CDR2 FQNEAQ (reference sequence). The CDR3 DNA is TGTGCCAGCAGCTTCGGGACAGGGAAGAACACTGAAGCTTTCTTT. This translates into CASSFGTGKNTEAFF.

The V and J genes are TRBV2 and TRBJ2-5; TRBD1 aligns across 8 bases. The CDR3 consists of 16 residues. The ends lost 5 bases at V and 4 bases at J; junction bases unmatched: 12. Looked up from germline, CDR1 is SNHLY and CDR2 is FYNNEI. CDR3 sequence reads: CASSTGTGQSRETQYF. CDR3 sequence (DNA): TGTGCCAGCAGTACAGGGACAGGACAGAGTAGAGAGACCCAGTACTTC.

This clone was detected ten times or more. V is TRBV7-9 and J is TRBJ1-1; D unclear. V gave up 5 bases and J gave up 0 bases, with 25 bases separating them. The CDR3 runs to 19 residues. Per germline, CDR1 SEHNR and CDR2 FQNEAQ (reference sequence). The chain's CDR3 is CASSPIIPAQVPMNTEAFF. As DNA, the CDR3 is TGTGCCAGCAGCCCCATAATACCCGCTCAGGTTCCCATGAACACTGAAGCTTTCTTT.

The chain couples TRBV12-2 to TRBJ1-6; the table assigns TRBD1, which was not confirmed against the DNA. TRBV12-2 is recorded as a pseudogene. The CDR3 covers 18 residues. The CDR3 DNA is TGTGCAAGTCCAGACGGGGGGGACAGGGGCTCCTATAATTCACCCCTCCACTTT. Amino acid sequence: CASPDGGDRGSYNSPLHF.

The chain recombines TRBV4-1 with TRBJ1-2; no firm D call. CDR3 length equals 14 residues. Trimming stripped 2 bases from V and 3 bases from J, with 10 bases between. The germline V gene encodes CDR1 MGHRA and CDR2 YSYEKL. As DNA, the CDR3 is TGCGCCAGCAGCCAACCGGACGGGGACTATGGCTACACCTTC. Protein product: CASSQPDGDYGYTF.